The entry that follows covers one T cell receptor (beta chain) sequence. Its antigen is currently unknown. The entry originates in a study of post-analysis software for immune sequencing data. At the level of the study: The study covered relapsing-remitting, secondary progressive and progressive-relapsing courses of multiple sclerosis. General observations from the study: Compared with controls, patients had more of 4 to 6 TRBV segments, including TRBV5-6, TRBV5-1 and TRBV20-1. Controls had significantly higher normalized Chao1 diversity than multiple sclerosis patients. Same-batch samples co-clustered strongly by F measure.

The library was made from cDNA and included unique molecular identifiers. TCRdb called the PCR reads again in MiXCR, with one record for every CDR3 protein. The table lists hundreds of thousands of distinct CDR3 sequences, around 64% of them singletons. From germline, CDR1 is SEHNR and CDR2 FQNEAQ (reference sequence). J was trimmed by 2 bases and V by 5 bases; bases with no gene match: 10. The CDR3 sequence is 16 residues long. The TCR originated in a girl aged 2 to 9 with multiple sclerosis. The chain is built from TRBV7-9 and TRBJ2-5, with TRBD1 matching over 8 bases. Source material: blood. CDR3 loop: CASSILDRGGQETQYF. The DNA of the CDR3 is TGTGCCAGCAGCATACTTGACAGGGGTGGACAAGAGACCCAGTACTTC.